Detailed here is one T cell receptor beta chain. Its antigen is currently unknown. Losses at the gene ends were 3 bases for V and 2 bases for J; bases not matched to a gene: 3. The CDR3 is 14 residues long. The data belong to a study of T cells in Graves' hyperthyroidism and ophthalmopathy. Whole-study findings and limits: Separating ophthalmopathy from stable hyperthyroidism was achieved by a 13 V-J model. The model anticipated ophthalmopathy a median about 7.1 months pre-onset. Researchers found most expanded thyroid clonotypes above 0.001 in blood as well.

Uncontrolled infection, other autoimmune disease, pregnancy or lactation disqualified patients from enrolment. TCR beta CDR3 regions were amplified from RNA transcripts. RT-PCR in the first round (using the HTBI primer set) targeted the TCR CDR3. TCRdb reprocessed the multiplex PCR reads via MiXCR and lists one record per CDR3 protein. This repertoire shows approximately 640,000 distinct CDR3 sequences, 45% found once; its top ten account for less than 9%. The sample was peripheral blood or thyroid tissue (not recorded which). The source of this sequence is an adult man with Graves' disease, either hyperthyroidism or ophthalmopathy (not recorded which). The rearrangement uses TRBV12-3 or TRBV12-4 and TRBJ2-7; 8 positions match TRBD2. The CDR3 DNA reads as TGTGCCAGCAGTTTTAGCGGGACCCCCTACGAGCAGTACTTC. Its translation is CASSFSGTPYEQYF.